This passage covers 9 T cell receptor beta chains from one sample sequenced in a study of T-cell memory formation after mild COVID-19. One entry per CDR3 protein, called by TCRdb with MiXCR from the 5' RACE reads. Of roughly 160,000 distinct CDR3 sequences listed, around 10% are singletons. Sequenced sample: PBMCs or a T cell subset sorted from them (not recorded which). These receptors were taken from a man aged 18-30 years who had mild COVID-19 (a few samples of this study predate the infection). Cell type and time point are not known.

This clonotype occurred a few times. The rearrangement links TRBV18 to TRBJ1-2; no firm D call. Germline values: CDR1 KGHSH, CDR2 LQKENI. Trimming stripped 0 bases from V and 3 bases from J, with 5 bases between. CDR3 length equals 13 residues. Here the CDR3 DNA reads TGTGCCAGCTCACCACCGAGCGACTATGGCTACACCTTC. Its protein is CASSPPSDYGYTF. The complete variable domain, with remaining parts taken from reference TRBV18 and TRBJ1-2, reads NAGVMQNPRHLVRRRGQEARLRCSPMKGHSHVYWYRQLPEEGLKFMVYLQKENIIDESGMPKERFSAEFPKEGPSILRIQQVVRGDSAAYFCASSPPSDYGYTFGSGTRLTVV.

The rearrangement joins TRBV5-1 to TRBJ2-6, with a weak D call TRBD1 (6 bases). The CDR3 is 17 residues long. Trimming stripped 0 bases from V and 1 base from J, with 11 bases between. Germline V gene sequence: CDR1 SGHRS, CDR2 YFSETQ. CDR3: CASSLESTGSGANVLTF. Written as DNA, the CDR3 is TGCGCCAGCAGCTTGGAAAGCACAGGGTCTGGGGCCAACGTCCTGACTTTC.

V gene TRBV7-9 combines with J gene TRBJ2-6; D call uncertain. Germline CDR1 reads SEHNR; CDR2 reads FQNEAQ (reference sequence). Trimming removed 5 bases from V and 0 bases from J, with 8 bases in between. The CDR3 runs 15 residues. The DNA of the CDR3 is TGTGCCAGCAGCCCTATGTACTCTGGGGCCAACGTCCTGACTTTC. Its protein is CASSPMYSGANVLTF.

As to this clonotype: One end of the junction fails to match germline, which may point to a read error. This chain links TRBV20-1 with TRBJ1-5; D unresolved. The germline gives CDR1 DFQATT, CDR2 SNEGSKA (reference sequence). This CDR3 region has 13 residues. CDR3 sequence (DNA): TGCAGTGATAGAGAAGATAGCAATCAGCCCCAGCATTTT. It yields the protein CSDREDSNQPQHF.

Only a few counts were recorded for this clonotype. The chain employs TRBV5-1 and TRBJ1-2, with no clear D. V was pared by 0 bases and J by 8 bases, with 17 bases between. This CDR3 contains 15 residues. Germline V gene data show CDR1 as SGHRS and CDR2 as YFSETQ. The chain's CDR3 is CASSLETRGAGGYTF. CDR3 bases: TGCGCCAGCAGCTTGGAGACCAGAGGAGCCGGGGGCTACACCTTC.

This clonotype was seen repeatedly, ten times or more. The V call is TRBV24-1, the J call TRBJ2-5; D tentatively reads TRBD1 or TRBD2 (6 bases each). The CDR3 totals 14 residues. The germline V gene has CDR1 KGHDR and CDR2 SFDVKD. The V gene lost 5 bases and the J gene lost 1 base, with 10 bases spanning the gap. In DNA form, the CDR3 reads TGTGCCACCAGTGTCTCGGGGGCCCAAGAGACCCAGTACTTC. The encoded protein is CATSVSGAQETQYF.

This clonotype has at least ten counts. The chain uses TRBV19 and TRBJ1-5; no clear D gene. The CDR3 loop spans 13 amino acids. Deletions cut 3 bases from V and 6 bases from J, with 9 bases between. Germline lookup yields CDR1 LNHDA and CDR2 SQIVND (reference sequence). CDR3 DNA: TGTGCCAGTAGTATTTCCGGGAGTCAGCCCCAGCATTTT. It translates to CASSISGSQPQHF.

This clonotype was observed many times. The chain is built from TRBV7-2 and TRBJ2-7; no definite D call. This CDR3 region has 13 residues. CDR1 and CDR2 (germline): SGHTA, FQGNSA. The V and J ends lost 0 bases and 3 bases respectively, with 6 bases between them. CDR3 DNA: TGTGCCAGCAGCTTAGCGACGGGCTACGAGCAGTACGTC. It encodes CASSLATGYEQYV.

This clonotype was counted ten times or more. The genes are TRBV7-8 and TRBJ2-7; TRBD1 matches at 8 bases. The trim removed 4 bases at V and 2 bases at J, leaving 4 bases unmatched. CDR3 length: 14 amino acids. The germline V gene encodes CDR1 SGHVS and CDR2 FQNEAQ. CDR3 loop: CASSYRQGTYEQYV. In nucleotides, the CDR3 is TGTGCCAGCAGCTACCGACAGGGGACCTACGAGCAGTACGTC.